This is a list of T cell receptor beta chains from one sample in a study of blood T cell repertoires in COVID-19. Assay: immunoSEQ multiplex PCR; the TCRdb copy retains only in-frame clones and omits some. The table lists some 150,000 clones, about 91% of them singletons. The source material was peripheral blood. These receptors came from a woman aged 50 to 65 with acute or convalescent COVID-19. Each CDR3 is given with its conserved first and last residue. The order of the fields is D gene, clone size, V gene, J gene, CDR3 DNA, CDR3 protein. The D gene is left open where the match is weak. Rows give clone size only sometimes, using once, few, many, or a class for an expanded clone.

.,.,TRBV4-1,TRBJ2-2,TGCGCCAGCAGCCAGAGGGAGGCCGGGGAGCTGTTTTTT,CASSQREAGELFF
.,.,TRBV12-3/TRBV12-4,TRBJ1-2,TGTGCCAGCAGTTTTATGGTCTCCTACGGCTACACCTTC,CASSFMVSYGYTF
.,.,TRBV19,TRBJ2-1,TGTGCCAGTACCCCCCGAGTTAGCCGATATAACAATGAGCAGTTCTTC,CASTPRVSRYNNEQFF
TRBD1,.,TRBV6-5,TRBJ2-7,TGTGCCAGCAGTTACTCGATTGTGGCAGGGGGTGTCGAGCAGTACTTC,CASSYSIVAGGVEQYF
.,.,TRBV10-3,TRBJ1-2,TGTGCCATCAGTGAGTCACAGGAGAACTATGGCTACACCTTC,CAISESQENYGYTF
TRBD2,.,TRBV24-1,TRBJ2-3,TGTGCCACAGCCGGGACTAGCGGAACAGATACGCAGTATTTT,CATAGTSGTDTQYF
.,.,TRBV29-1,TRBJ2-3,TGCAGCGTTTCGACAGAAACAGATACGCAGTATTTT,CSVSTETDTQYF
TRBD2,.,TRBV19,TRBJ2-2,TGTGCCAGTAGCTTCCGCGGGGCGGGAGGGAACACCGGGGAGCTGTTTTTT,CASSFRGAGGNTGELFF
.,.,TRBV9,TRBJ2-3,TGTGCCAGCAGCCACGAACCGGGGGTTACCACAGATACGCAGTATTTT,CASSHEPGVTTDTQYF
TRBD1,.,TRBV18,TRBJ1-1,TGTGCCAGCACGACAGGGGCGGGAGTGGGGAACACTGAAGCTTTCTTT,CASTTGAGVGNTEAFF
TRBD1,.,TRBV5-1,TRBJ1-1,TGCGCCAGCAGCCAAGAGACAGGGGGGACTGAAGCTTTCTTT,CASSQETGGTEAFF
.,.,TRBV9,TRBJ2-1,TGTGCCAGCAGCGTAGACGAGATTACCTACAATGAGCAGTTCTTC,CASSVDEITYNEQFF
TRBD1,.,TRBV18,TRBJ2-5,TGTGCCAGCTCACCCGGACAGGGAGTCGAGACCCAGTACTTC,CASSPGQGVETQYF
.,.,TRBV10-2,TRBJ1-4,TGCGCCAGCAGTTCCCCGCGAGTCAATGAAAAACTGTTTTTT,CASSSPRVNEKLFF
.,few,TRBV5-1,TRBJ1-1,TGCGCCAGCAGCGGGAGGTGGGAGAACACTGAAGCTTTCTTT,CASSGRWENTEAFF
TRBD2,.,TRBV6-5,TRBJ2-1,TGTGCCAGCAGTTACCTCCTAAGCGGGGCTGGGGATGAGCAGTTCTTC,CASSYLLSGAGDEQFF
.,.,TRBV19,TRBJ1-2,TGTGCCAGTAGTGCTGGGACAATCTATAGCTATGGCTACACCTTC,CASSAGTIYSYGYTF
TRBD2,once,TRBV9,TRBJ2-2,TGTGCCAGCAGCCCACACGGTTCGGGGACTAGCGGGAGAGGCGGGGAGCTGTTTTTT,CASSPHGSGTSGRGGELFF
.,once,TRBV21-1,TRBJ1-2,TGTGCCAGCAGCAAAGACGTAGAGGGGGCTGCTGGCTACACCTTC,CASSKDVEGAAGYTF
TRBD2,.,TRBV6-2/TRBV6-3,TRBJ2-1,TGTGCCAGCAGCCCACCCGGAGCGGGGGCGTACAATGAGCAGTTCTTC,CASSPPGAGAYNEQFF
.,.,TRBV10-3,TRBJ1-2,TGTGCCATCAGTGGTCAGGGGAGCTATGGCTACACCTTC,CAISGQGSYGYTF
.,.,TRBV3-1/TRBV3-2,TRBJ1-2,TGTGCCAGCAGCCAGAGGGCGGTCTATGGCTACACCTTC,CASSQRAVYGYTF
TRBD1,.,TRBV6-2/TRBV6-3,TRBJ1-3,TGTGCCAGCGGCCGGGACAGCTCTGGAAACACCATATATTTT,CASGRDSSGNTIYF